This record concerns one T cell receptor (beta chain) sequence. Its antigen is still unknown. Produced via immunoSEQ multiplex PCR; TCRdb's table is partial and in-frame only. The profile shows about 110,000 clones, about 74% of them singletons. Trimming removed 5 bases from V and 5 bases from J, with 7 bases in between. CDR3 length equals 12 residues. Germline V gives CDR1 SGHNT, CDR2 YENEEA. Mismatch repair deficiency was confirmed in all patients, by PCR or immunohistochemistry. This entry belongs to a study of PD-1 blockade in mismatch repair-deficient tumors. Overall study results and limits: Tumor-resident clones, often undetectable pretreatment in blood, expanded then contracted after pembrolizumab.

V is TRBV11-3 and J is TRBJ2-1; the D gene is possibly TRBD2 (5 bases). The material sequenced was peripheral blood, taken approximately 60 weeks after starting pembrolizumab. This TCR was recovered from an adult with mismatch repair-deficient cancer. CDR3 residues: CASSRTHNEQFF. CDR3 coding DNA: TGTGCCAGCAGCCGGACTCACAATGAGCAGTTCTTC.